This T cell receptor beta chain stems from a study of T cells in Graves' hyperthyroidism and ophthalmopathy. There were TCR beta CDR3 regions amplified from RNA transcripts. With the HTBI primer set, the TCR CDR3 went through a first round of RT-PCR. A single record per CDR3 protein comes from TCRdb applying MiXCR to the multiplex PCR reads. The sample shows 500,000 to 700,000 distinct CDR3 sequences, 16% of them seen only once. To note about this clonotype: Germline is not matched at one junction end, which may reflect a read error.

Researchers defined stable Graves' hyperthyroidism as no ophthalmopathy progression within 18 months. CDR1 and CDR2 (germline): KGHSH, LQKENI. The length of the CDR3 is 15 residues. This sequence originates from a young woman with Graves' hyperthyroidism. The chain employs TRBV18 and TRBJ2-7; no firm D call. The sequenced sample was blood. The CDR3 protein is CVSSLSTGPSYEQYF. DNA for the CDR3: TGTGTCAGCTCACTTTCGACCGGGCCCTCCTACGAGCAGTACTTC.